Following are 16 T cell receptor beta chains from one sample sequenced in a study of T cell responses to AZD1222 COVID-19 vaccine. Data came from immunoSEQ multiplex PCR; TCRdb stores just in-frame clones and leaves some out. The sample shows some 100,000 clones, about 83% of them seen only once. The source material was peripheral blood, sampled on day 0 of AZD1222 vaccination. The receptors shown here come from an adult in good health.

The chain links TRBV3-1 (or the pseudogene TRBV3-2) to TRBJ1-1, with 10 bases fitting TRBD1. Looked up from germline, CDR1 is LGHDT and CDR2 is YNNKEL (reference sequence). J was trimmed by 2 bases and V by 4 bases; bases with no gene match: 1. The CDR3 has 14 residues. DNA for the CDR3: TGTGCCAGCAGCCGGGACAGGGGCAACACTGAAGCTTTCTTT. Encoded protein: CASSRDRGNTEAFF.

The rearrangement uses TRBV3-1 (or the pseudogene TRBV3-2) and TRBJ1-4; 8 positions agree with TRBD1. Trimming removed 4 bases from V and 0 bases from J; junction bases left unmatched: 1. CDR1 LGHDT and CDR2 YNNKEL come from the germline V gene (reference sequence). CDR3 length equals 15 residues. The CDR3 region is CASSPTGATNEKLFF. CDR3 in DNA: TGTGCCAGCAGCCCGACAGGGGCAACTAATGAAAAACTGTTTTTT.

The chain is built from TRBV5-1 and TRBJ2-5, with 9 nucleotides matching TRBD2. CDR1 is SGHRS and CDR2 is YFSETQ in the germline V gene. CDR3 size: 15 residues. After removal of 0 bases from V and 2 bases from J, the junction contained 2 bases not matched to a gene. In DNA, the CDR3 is TGCGCCAGCAGCTTGGGGCTAGCGGGGCAAGAGACCCAGTACTTC. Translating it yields CASSLGLAGQETQYF.

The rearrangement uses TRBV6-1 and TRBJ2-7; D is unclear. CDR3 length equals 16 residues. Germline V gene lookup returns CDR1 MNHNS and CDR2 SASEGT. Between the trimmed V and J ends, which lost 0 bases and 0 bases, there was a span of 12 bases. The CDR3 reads CASSEARVASSYEQYF. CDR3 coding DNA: TGTGCCAGCAGTGAAGCCCGAGTCGCAAGCTCCTACGAGCAGTACTTC.

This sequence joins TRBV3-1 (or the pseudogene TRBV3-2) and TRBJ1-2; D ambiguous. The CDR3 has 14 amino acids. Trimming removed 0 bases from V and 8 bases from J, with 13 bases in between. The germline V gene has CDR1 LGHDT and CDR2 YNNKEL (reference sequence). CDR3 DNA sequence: TGTGCCAGCAGCCAAGATGCGGTCGATAACGGCTACACCTTC. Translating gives CASSQDAVDNGYTF.

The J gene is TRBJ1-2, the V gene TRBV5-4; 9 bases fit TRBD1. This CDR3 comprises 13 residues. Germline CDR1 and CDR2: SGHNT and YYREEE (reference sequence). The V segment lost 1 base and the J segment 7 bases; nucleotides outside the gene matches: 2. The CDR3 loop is CASSLTTGGGYTF. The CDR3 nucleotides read TGTGCCAGCAGCTTGACGACAGGGGGTGGCTACACCTTC.

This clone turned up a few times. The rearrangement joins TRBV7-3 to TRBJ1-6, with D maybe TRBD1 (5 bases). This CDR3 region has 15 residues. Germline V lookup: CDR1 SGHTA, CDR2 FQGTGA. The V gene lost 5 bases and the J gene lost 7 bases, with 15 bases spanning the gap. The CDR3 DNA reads TGTGCCAGCAGCCAGTTGGGGGGAGGGAATTCACCCCTCCACTTT. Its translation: CASSQLGGGNSPLHF.

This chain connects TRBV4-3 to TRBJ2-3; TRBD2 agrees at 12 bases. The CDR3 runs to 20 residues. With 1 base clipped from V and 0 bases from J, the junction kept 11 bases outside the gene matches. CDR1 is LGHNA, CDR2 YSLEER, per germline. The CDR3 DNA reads TGCGCCAGCAGCCAAGGTCCGGCTAGCGGGGGGGACTCTAGCACAGATACGCAGTATTTT. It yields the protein CASSQGPASGGDSSTDTQYF.

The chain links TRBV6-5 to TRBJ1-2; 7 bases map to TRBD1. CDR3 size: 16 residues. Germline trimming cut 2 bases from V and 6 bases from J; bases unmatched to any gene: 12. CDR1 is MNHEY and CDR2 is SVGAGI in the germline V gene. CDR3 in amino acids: CASSYPFDREMDGYTF. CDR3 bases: TGTGCCAGCAGTTACCCCTTCGACAGGGAAATGGATGGCTACACCTTC.

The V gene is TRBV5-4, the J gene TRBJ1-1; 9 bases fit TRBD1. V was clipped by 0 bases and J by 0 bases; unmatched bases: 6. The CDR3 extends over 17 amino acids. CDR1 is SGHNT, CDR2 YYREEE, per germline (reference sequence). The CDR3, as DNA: TGTGCCAGCAGCTTGGGGGACAGGGCCCGGCTGAACACTGAAGCTTTCTTT. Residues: CASSLGDRARLNTEAFF.

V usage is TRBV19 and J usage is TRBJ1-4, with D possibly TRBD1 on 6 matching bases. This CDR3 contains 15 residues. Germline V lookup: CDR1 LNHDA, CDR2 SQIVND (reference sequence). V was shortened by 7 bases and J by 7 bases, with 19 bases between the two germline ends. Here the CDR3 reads CASTLRRGAGEKLFF. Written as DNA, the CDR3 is TGTGCCAGTACCCTGAGGCGGGGGGCCGGTGAAAAACTGTTTTTT.

CDR3 nucleotides: TGCGCCAGCAGCTTGGCCCCGGACCACTCTGGAAACACCATATATTTT. Protein product: CASSLAPDHSGNTIYF. V is TRBV5-1 and J is TRBJ1-3, with D unresolved. V lost 0 bases, J lost 0 bases, and 10 bases lay in between. The CDR3 extends over 16 amino acids. Germline V lookup: CDR1 SGHRS, CDR2 YFSETQ.

Here the CDR3 DNA reads TGTGCCAGGCGAGGGGGCGCGACTGAAGCTTTCTTT. This codes for CARRGGATEAFF. The V and J genes are TRBV6-4 and TRBJ1-1; 7 nucleotides match TRBD1. V lost 9 bases, J lost 5 bases, and 6 bases stayed unmatched. The CDR3 consists of 12 residues. The germline V gene encodes CDR1 MRHNA and CDR2 SNTAGT.

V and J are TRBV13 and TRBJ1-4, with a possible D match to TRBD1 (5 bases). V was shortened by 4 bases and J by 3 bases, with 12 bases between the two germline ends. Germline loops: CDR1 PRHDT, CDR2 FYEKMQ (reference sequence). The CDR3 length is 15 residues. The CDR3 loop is CASSSPQVPNEKLFF. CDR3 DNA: TGTGCCAGCAGCTCACCACAGGTGCCTAATGAAAAACTGTTTTTT.

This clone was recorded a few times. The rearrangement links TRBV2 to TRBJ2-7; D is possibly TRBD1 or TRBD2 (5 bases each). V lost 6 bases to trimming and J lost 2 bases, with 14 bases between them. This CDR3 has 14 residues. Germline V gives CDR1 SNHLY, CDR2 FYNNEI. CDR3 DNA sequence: TGTGCCAGCAGGGAACGAGGGACCGCCTACGAGCAGTACTTC. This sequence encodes CASRERGTAYEQYF.

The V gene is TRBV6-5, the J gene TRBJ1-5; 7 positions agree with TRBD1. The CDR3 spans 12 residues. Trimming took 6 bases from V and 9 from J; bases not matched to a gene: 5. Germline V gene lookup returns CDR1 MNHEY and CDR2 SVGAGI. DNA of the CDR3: TGTGCCAGCAGCAACAGGGGTGGGCCCCAGCATTTT. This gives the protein CASSNRGGPQHF.